These T cell receptor beta chains were read from a single sample in a study of OX40 agonist ivuxolimab in advanced cancers. The data were produced by immunoSEQ multiplex PCR, yet TCRdb's version contains in-frame clones alone and is incomplete. The table lists over 60,000 clones, roughly 80% of them singletons. Here the sequenced sample was CD4+ or CD8+ T cells sorted from blood, taken in a trial of the OX40 agonist ivuxolimab. The receptors here all came from an adult with an advanced solid tumor such as melanoma, head and neck, liver or kidney cancer. The CDR3 runs from the conserved cysteine through the conserved F or W. D genes are given only for firm matches. Where a row states a size, it is once, few, many or the class of an expanded clone; other rows omit it.

J,size,D,V,CDR3,DNA
TRBJ2-2,-,-,TRBV6-1,CASSDQGNRVRELFF,TGTGCCAGCAGCGACCAGGGTAATCGTGTTCGGGAGCTGTTTTTT
TRBJ1-2,-,-,TRBV7-8,CASGGPSYGYTF,TGTGCCAGCGGCGGACCGTCCTATGGCTACACCTTC
TRBJ1-6,-,-,TRBV7-9,CASSLQGNNSPLHF,TGTGCCAGCAGCTTACAGGGGAATAATTCACCCCTCCACTTT
TRBJ2-6,-,-,TRBV6-1,CASSDGASGANVLTF,TGTGCCAGCAGTGACGGGGCCTCTGGGGCCAACGTCCTGACTTTC
TRBJ1-3,-,-,TRBV7-2,CASSLGPPSSGNTIYF,TGTGCCAGCAGCTTAGGTCCCCCTAGCTCTGGAAACACCATATATTTT
TRBJ2-5,-,-,TRBV5-1,CASSLEGQETQYF,TGCGCCAGCAGCTTGGAAGGTCAAGAGACCCAGTACTTC
TRBJ2-2,-,-,TRBV4-3,CASSQFSGGAGELFF,TGCGCCAGCAGCCAGTTTTCGGGCGGAGCCGGGGAGCTGTTTTTT
TRBJ1-5,-,-,TRBV2,CASRGQYSNQPQHF,TGTGCCAGCAGAGGACAGTATAGCAATCAGCCCCAGCATTTT
TRBJ2-5,-,TRBD2,TRBV5-4,CASSLGTSGGQETQYF,TGTGCCAGCAGCTTGGGGACTAGCGGGGGCCAAGAGACCCAGTACTTC
TRBJ2-1,-,-,TRBV9,CASSVSSSSYNEQFF,TGTGCCAGCAGCGTAAGTTCGAGCTCCTACAATGAGCAGTTCTTC
TRBJ1-4,few,TRBD1,TRBV4-2,CASSPGGNHEKLFF,TGTGCCAGCAGTCCAGGGGGGAATCATGAAAAACTGTTTTTT
TRBJ1-1,few,-,TRBV4-1,CASSQDRLAQVVRGTEAFF,TGCGCCAGCAGCCAAGATAGGTTGGCGCAGGTCGTAAGGGGTACTGAAGCTTTCTTT
TRBJ2-2,few,-,TRBV9,CASSKTWGRVTGELFF,TGTGCCAGCAGCAAAACATGGGGGCGCGTCACCGGGGAGCTGTTTTTT
TRBJ2-3,-,TRBD1,TRBV14,CASSRTGGSDTQYF,TGTGCCAGCAGCCGAACAGGGGGAAGTGATACGCAGTATTTT
TRBJ1-1,-,-,TRBV29-1,CSAETGRRPEAFF,TGCAGCGCGGAAACAGGGAGGCGGCCTGAAGCTTTCTTT
TRBJ1-2,-,TRBD1,TRBV6-1,CASSEIGQGNNGYTF,TGTGCCAGCAGTGAGATAGGACAGGGTAATAATGGCTACACCTTC
TRBJ2-1,-,TRBD2,TRBV4-2,CASSLVSTSGGYNEQFF,TGTGCCAGCAGCCTAGTCTCGACTAGCGGGGGCTACAATGAGCAGTTCTTC
TRBJ2-5,-,TRBD2,TRBV9,CASSVYAGAETQYF,TGTGCCAGCAGCGTTTATGCGGGAGCGGAGACCCAGTACTTC
TRBJ2-2,-,-,TRBV4-3,CASSQAAGHGELFF,TGCGCCAGCAGCCAGGCCGCGGGGCACGGGGAGCTGTTTTTT
TRBJ2-1,few,TRBD1,TRBV5-1,CASSTRPGTGPYNEQFF,TGCGCCAGCAGCACACGACCCGGGACAGGGCCCTACAATGAGCAGTTCTTC
TRBJ1-2,-,-,TRBV18,CASSPGTGLYGYTF,TGTGCCAGCTCACCAGGAACAGGCCTCTATGGCTACACCTTC
TRBJ1-1,-,-,TRBV7-9,CASSLSRGDYTEAFF,TGTGCCAGCAGCTTATCTCGGGGGGACTACACTGAAGCTTTCTTT
TRBJ1-4,-,-,TRBV28,CASSSTGLLKEKLFF,TGTGCCAGCAGTTCGACAGGTCTGTTAAAGGAAAAACTGTTTTTT
TRBJ1-4,many,-,TRBV30,CAWGDGRNEKLFF,TGTGCCTGGGGGGACGGAAGGAATGAAAAACTGTTTTTT